This TCR beta chain originates from a study of spatial heterogeneity in lung cancer. Stated time point: blood at routine non-recurrence follow-up after resection. Whole RNA came from tumor, nontumor lung or frozen PBMC and was sequenced without being sorted. TCRdb called the 5' RACE reads again in MiXCR, with one record for every CDR3 protein. The profile shows 20,000 to 30,000 distinct CDR3 sequences, 5% to 6.5% of them singletons. Germline V CDR1 and CDR2: SGHNT, YYREEE (reference sequence). Losses at the gene ends were 0 bases for V and 6 bases for J; bases not matched to a gene: 9. This CDR3 has 16 residues.

The receptor was isolated from a male donor with early-stage non-small cell lung cancer. This chain links TRBV5-4 with TRBJ2-7, with 10 bases identical to TRBD1. This specimen consisted of PBMCs, obtained at follow-up. The CDR3 loop reads CASSLAPDRGYIEQYF. Here the CDR3 DNA reads TGTGCCAGCAGCTTGGCCCCGGACAGGGGGTATATCGAGCAGTACTTC.